These 22 T cell receptor beta chains share one sample of origin, sequenced in a study of STAT5B mutations in CD4+ large granular lymphocyte leukemia. Produced via immunoSEQ multiplex PCR; TCRdb's table is partial and in-frame only. Here the sample spans about 38,000 clones, approximately 85% being singletons. Sequences were obtained from CD4+ T cells from blood buffy coats. These receptors originate from a human donor in good health.

This clone was detected a few times. This chain uses TRBV7-3 with TRBJ1-1, with a possible D match to TRBD1 (5 bases). Trimming took off 5 bases at V and 1 base at J, with 8 bases between the two ends. The germline gives CDR1 SGHTA, CDR2 FQGTGA. This CDR3 has 13 amino acids. The CDR3 DNA sequence: TGTGCCAGCAGCCCCGGACAGAACACTGAAGCTTTCTTT. This codes for CASSPGQNTEAFF. Full variable domain (remainder filled in from reference TRBV7-3 and TRBJ1-1): GAGVSQTPSNKVTEKGKYVELRCDPISGHTALYWYRQSLGQGPEFLIYFQGTGAADDSGLPNDRFFAVRPEGSVSTLKIQRTERGDSAVYLCASSPGQNTEAFFGQGTRLTVV.

V gene TRBV7-2 combines with J gene TRBJ2-7, with D unclear. V lost 2 bases and J lost 5, with 13 bases in between. CDR1 SGHTA and CDR2 FQGNSA come from the germline V gene. This CDR3 region has 14 residues. The CDR3 region is CASSLSRVMDEQYF. The CDR3 bases are TGTGCCAGCAGCTTAAGTAGGGTAATGGACGAGCAGTACTTC.

V usage is TRBV7-8 and J usage is TRBJ1-1; no clear D. Germline CDR1 is SGHVS and CDR2 is FQNEAQ. Deletions cut 8 bases from V and 7 bases from J, with 14 bases between. CDR3 length: 12 residues. The CDR3 nucleotides read TGTGCCAGCGGACCCCAAAGAGTTGAAGCTTTCTTT. Encoded protein: CASGPQRVEAFF.

The V and J genes are TRBV30 and TRBJ1-6, with unresolved D. This CDR3 is 13 amino acids long. V dropped 3 bases and J dropped 10 bases, with 13 bases sitting between them. CDR1 and CDR2 from the germline V gene are GTSNPN and SVGIG (reference sequence). In DNA, the CDR3 is TGTGCCTGGAGGTACGGTACTGGCTCACCCCTCCACTTT. Amino acid sequence: CAWRYGTGSPLHF.

The chain joins TRBV10-3 to TRBJ2-3; TRBD1 might be the D (7 bases). V dropped 6 bases and J dropped 5 bases, with 18 bases sitting between them. Germline CDR1 ENHRY, CDR2 SYGVKD. This CDR3 contains 15 residues. DNA of the CDR3: TGTGCCATCAGGGGACGTAGACAGGGAGGAGATACGCAGTATTTT. Its translation is CAIRGRRQGGDTQYF.

This clone was counted a single time. This rearrangement joins TRBV6-5 to TRBJ2-7; D unresolved. Trimming removed 0 bases at V and 2 bases at J, with 11 bases between. CDR1 is MNHEY and CDR2 is SVGAGI in the germline V gene. The CDR3 has 15 amino acids. The CDR3 reads CASSYSSIDPYEQYF. The CDR3 nucleotides read TGTGCCAGCAGTTACTCGTCGATCGACCCCTACGAGCAGTACTTC.

The chain combines TRBV28 with TRBJ2-3, with D unresolved. The CDR3 sequence is 15 residues long. From germline, CDR1 is MDHEN and CDR2 SYDVKM. Between the trimmed V and J ends, which lost 7 bases and 4 bases, there was a span of 18 bases. The CDR3 nucleotides read TGTGCCAGCAACGTACCGAACTCGGGCGCAGATACGCAGTATTTT. Its protein is CASNVPNSGADTQYF.

The rearrangement uses TRBV7-9 and TRBJ2-7, with D perhaps TRBD1 (6 bases). This CDR3 comprises 16 residues. Trimming stripped 5 bases from V and 2 bases from J, with 19 bases between. Per the germline V gene, CDR1 is SEHNR and CDR2 is FQNEAQ (reference sequence). The CDR3 here is CASSLDGAGVAYEQYF. In DNA, the CDR3 is TGTGCCAGCAGCCTAGACGGGGCAGGGGTGGCCTACGAGCAGTACTTC. Filled out from reference TRBV7-9 and TRBJ2-7, the complete variable domain reads DTGVSQNPRHKITKRGQNVTFRCDPISEHNRLYWYRQTLGQGPEFLTYFQNEAQLEKSRLLSDRFSAERPKGSFSTLEIQRTEQGDSAMYLCASSLDGAGVAYEQYFGPGTRLTVT.

The rearrangement links TRBV7-2 to TRBJ2-3; D is uncertain. Trimming stripped 1 base from V and 3 bases from J, with 5 bases between. The CDR3 extends over 13 amino acids. Germline CDR1 and CDR2: SGHTA and FQGNSA. CDR3 nucleotides: TGTGCCAGCAGCTTAGTTGTGACAGATACGCAGTATTTT. Translation gives CASSLVVTDTQYF.

V is TRBV6-6 and J is TRBJ2-7, with 8 bases aligning to TRBD1. Trimming removed 8 bases from V and 2 bases from J; junction bases left unmatched: 2. In germline, CDR1 is MNHNY, CDR2 SVGAGI (reference sequence). The CDR3 is 12 residues long. Here the CDR3 DNA reads TGTGCCAGCGGACAGGGTCCCTACGAGCAGTACTTC. This codes for CASGQGPYEQYF.

V and J are TRBV10-3 and TRBJ1-4, with 8 bases lining up with TRBD1. The CDR3 spans 14 residues. The J segment lost 3 bases and the V segment lost 4 bases, leaving 1 base of the junction unmatched. Germline V CDR1 and CDR2: ENHRY, SYGVKD. CDR3: CAISGQGPNEKLFF. CDR3 sequence (DNA): TGTGCCATCAGTGGACAGGGGCCTAATGAAAAACTGTTTTTT.

The chain has TRBV14 and TRBJ2-1, with TRBD2 identical over 7 bases. V shed 4 bases and J 1 base; nucleotides not matched to a gene: 4. CDR1 is SGHDN and CDR2 is FVKESK in the germline V gene. The CDR3 has 15 amino acids. The CDR3 reads CASSPIAGSYNEQFF. The CDR3 nucleotides are TGTGCCAGCAGCCCGATAGCGGGTTCCTACAATGAGCAGTTCTTC.

The CDR3 here is CASSAVGYEQYF. Here the CDR3 DNA reads TGCGCCAGCAGTGCAGTAGGGTATGAGCAGTACTTC. This rearrangement joins TRBV10-2 to TRBJ2-7; D gene uncertain. Germline lookup yields CDR1 WSHSY and CDR2 SAAADI. The CDR3 extends over 12 amino acids. Trimming removed 4 bases from V and 7 bases from J, with 11 bases in between.

This chain uses TRBV7-2 with TRBJ2-7, with no clear D. The CDR3 runs to 14 residues. Germline V gives CDR1 SGHTA, CDR2 FQGNSA. V dropped 5 bases and J dropped 5 bases, with 16 bases sitting between them. The CDR3 loop reads CASSGGPGDHEQYF. DNA for the CDR3: TGTGCCAGCAGCGGTGGACCCGGCGACCACGAGCAGTACTTC.

The chain recombines TRBV6-6 with TRBJ1-2; possible D gene TRBD1, 5 bases. V lost 6 bases to trimming and J lost 4 bases, with 18 bases between them. This CDR3 comprises 15 residues. Germline V gene sequence: CDR1 MNHNY, CDR2 SVGAGI (reference sequence). The CDR3 bases are TGTGCCAGCAGCCGCCACACCGGGACCATCTATGGCTACACCTTC. It yields the protein CASSRHTGTIYGYTF.

The chain couples TRBV30 to TRBJ2-5; D call uncertain. CDR3 length equals 14 residues. Looked up from germline, CDR1 is GTSNPN and CDR2 is SVGIG (reference sequence). Deletions cut 3 bases from V and 4 bases from J, with 15 bases between. The CDR3 DNA follows: TGTGCCTGGAGGTGGGCTACGCCCGGAGAGACCCAGTACTTC. It is translated as CAWRWATPGETQYF.

The V call is TRBV23-1, the J call TRBJ1-2, with 8 bases aligning to TRBD1. TRBV23-1 has ORF status, its function being uncertain. V was clipped by 0 bases and J by 2 bases; unmatched bases: 11. The CDR3 consists of 18 residues. The CDR3, as DNA: TGCGCCAGCAGTCAATCTTCTTGTGGACAGGGTAGGAACTATGGCTACACCTTC. Amino acids: CASSQSSCGQGRNYGYTF.

The rearrangement links TRBV30 to TRBJ2-2; 9 nucleotides agree with TRBD2. This CDR3 has 15 amino acids. Germline V gives CDR1 GTSNPN, CDR2 SVGIG (reference sequence). Unmatched junction bases numbered 7, after V lost 1 base and J lost 7 bases. The CDR3 here is CAWSGVAGDHGELFF. DNA for the CDR3: TGTGCCTGGAGTGGGGTAGCGGGAGACCACGGGGAGCTGTTTTTT.

This clone was found a few times. J is TRBJ2-7 and V is TRBV7-3; D remains unclear. CDR3 length equals 16 residues. Germline values: CDR1 SGHTA, CDR2 FQGTGA. V shed 4 bases and J shed 3 bases, with 19 bases lying between them. The CDR3 DNA follows: TGTGCCAGCAGCTCCCGCCGTAGTTCAGACGGCTACGAGCAGTACTTC. This translates into CASSSRRSSDGYEQYF.

The V call is TRBV11-2, the J call TRBJ2-5, with 8 bases lining up with TRBD1. J gave up 4 bases and V 3 bases, and 1 base lay outside the gene matches. The CDR3 is 13 residues long. The germline gives CDR1 SGHAT, CDR2 FQNNGV. The CDR3 DNA reads TGTGCCAGCAGCTTCGGACAGGGAGAGACCCAGTACTTC. Translation: CASSFGQGETQYF.

V usage is TRBV11-2 and J usage is TRBJ2-5; D is uncertain. The J call is in doubt because the DNA end fits TRBJ2-7 better. Germline V gene sequence: CDR1 SGHAT, CDR2 FQNNGV. This CDR3 has 15 amino acids. CDR3 sequence (DNA): TGTGCCAGCAGCTTGGCTGCAGTGGTTTCCTACGAGCAGTACTTC. Its translation: CASSLAAVVSYEQYF.

This rearrangement joins TRBV28 to TRBJ2-7, with D possibly matching TRBD1 (5 bases). Germline values: CDR1 MDHEN, CDR2 SYDVKM. The CDR3 extends over 12 amino acids. Trimming removed 3 bases at V and 8 bases at J, with 11 bases between. CDR3 protein: CASSFTGPKQYF. The CDR3 DNA is TGTGCCAGCAGTTTTACAGGACCTAAGCAGTACTTC.